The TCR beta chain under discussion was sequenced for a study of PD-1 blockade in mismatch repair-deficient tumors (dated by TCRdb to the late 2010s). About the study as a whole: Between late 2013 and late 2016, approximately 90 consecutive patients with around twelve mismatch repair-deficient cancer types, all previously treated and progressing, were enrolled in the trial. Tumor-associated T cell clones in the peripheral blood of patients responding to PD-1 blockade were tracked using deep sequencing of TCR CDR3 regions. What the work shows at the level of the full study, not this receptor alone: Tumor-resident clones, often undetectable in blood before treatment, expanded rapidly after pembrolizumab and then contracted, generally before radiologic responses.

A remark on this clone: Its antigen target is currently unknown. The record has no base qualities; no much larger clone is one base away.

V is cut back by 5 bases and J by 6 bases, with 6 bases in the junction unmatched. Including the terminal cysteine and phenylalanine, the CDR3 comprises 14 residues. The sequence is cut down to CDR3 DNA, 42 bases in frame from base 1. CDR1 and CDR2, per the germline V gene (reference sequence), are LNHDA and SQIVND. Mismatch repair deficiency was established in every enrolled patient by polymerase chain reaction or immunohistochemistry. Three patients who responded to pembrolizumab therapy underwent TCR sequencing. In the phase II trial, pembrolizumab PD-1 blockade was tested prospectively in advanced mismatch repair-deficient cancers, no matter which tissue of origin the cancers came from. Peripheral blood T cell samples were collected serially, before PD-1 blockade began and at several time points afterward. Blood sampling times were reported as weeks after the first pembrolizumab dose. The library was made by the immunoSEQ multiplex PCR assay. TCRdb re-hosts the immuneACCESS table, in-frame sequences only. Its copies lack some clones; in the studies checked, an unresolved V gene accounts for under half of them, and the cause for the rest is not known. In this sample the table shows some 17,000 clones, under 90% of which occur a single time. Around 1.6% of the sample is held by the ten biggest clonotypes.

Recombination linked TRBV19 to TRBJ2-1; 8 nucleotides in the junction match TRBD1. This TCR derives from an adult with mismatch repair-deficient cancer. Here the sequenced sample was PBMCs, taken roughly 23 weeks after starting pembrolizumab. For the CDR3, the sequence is CASSPQDRVNEQFF. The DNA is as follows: TGTGCCAGTAGTCCTCAGGACAGGGTCAATGAGCAGTTCTTC.